This record concerns one TCR beta chain sequence. Its recognized antigen is unknown. Within one base of it there is no much larger clone, and no base qualities were kept. Counted from cysteine to phenylalanine, this CDR3 has 16 amino acids. Solely the CDR3 DNA is kept, with 48 bases framed from the first base. Here V drops 2 bases and J drops 6 bases, and the junction holds 6 bases not matched to any gene. CDR1 MNHNY and CDR2 SVGAGI are derived from the germline V gene (reference sequence). This sample is drawn from a study of blood T cell repertoires in COVID-19 (dated by TCRdb to 2018 to 2020). With respect to the entire study: The collaborator samples originated in the United States, Italy and Spain and spanned the acute and convalescent phases of COVID-19. The samples were drawn from the first 160 participants of the ongoing ImmuneRACE study and from 1,254 subjects provided by 6 global collaborators. Where available, HLA class I and class II types were taken from metadata supplied by the sample provider and were not determined by assay-based typing. Sample metadata almost always included a de-identified subject ID, COVID-19 status, age in years and sex. A freely available public database, intended as a resource for researchers studying the immune response to SARS-CoV-2, is where the repertoires were released. Deeply sampled blood TCRbeta repertoires from subjects exposed to, actively infected with, or recovered from COVID-19 were included in the dataset. The prospective study material was composed of cDNA or gDNA derived from T cells, B-cell-depleted T cells, or PBMCs.

What the work shows at the level of the full study, not this receptor alone: How much clinical and demographic metadata was included differed by source and by participant, and the metadata was provided uncurated.

The immunoSEQ Assay, a bias-controlled multiplex PCR, was used to amplify TCRbeta CDR3 regions from genomic DNA. On the authors' methods: The number of nucleated cells in each sample was estimated from the amplification of reference gene primers within the assay. Sequence reads were collapsed and filtered to measure the absolute abundance of every unique TCRbeta CDR3 rearrangement. For each sample, productive Simpson clonality was calculated as the square root of Simpson's diversity index across productive rearrangements. TCRdb re-hosts the immuneACCESS table, in-frame sequences only. Its copies lack some clones; in the studies checked, an unresolved V gene accounts for under half of them, and the cause for the rest is not known. V and J calls and clone size are as listed in that table; D and trimming were resolved from the DNA. The sample includes roughly 200,000 clones, with roughly 84% observed a single time. The top ten clones comprise about 6.6% of the sample.

Another Seattle source contributed samples from volunteer blood donors who had recovered from COVID-19. The collaborating institutions used their own protocols to collect whole blood in K2EDTA tubes. For TCRbeta analysis, collaborators shipped samples in one of three forms: frozen whole blood, isolated PBMCs, or DNA extracted from either of those sample types. The receptor's source is a middle-aged woman who had recovered from COVID-19. The chain is made from TRBV6-6 and TRBJ2-7, with 14 middle bases fitting TRBD2. The sample was peripheral blood. The DNA sequence is as follows: TGTGCCAGCAGTTACGGAAGGACTAGCGGGAGGCCCGAGCAGTACTTC. It encodes CASSYGRTSGRPEQYF.